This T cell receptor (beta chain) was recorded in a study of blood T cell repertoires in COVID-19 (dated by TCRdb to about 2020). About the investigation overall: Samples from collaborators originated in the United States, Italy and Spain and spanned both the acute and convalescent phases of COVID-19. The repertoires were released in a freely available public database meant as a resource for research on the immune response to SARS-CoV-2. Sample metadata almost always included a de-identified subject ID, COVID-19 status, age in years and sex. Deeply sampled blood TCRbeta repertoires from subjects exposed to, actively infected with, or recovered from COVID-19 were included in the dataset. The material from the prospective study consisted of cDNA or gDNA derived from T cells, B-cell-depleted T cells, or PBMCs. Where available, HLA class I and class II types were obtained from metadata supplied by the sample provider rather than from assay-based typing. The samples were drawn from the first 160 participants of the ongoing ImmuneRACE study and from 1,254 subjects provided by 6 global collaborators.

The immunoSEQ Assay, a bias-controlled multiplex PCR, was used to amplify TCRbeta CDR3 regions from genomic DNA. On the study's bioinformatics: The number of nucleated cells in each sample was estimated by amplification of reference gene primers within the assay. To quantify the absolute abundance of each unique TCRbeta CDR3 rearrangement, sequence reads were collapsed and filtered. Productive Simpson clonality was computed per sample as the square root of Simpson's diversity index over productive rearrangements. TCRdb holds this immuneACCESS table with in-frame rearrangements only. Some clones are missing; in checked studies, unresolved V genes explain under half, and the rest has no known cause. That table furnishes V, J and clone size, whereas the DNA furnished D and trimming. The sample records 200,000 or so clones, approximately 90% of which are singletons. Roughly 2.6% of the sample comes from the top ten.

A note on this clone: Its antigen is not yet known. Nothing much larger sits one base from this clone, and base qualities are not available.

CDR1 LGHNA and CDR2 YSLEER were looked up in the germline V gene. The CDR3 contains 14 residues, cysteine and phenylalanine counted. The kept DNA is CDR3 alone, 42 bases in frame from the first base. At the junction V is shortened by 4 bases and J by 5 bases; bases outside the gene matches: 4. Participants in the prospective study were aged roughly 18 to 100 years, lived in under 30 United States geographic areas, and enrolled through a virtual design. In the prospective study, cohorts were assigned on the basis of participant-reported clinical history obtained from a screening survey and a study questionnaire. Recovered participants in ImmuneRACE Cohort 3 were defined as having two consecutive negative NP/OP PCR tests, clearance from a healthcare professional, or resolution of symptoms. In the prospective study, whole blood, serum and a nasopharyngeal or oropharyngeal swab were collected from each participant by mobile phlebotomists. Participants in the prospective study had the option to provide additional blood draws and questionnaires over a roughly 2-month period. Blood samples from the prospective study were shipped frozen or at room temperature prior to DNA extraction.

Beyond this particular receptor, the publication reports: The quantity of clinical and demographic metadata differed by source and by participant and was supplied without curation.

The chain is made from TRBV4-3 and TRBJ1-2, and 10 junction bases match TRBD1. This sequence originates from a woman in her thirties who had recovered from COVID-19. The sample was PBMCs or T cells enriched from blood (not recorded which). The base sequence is TGCGCCAGCAGCCGGGACAGGGGAACGTATGGCTACACCTTC. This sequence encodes CASSRDRGTYGYTF.